This T cell receptor beta chain was retrieved from a study of CD4 T cells in relation to SARS-CoV-2 and coronaviruses. CD4+ T cells from unexposed donors were obtained before the COVID-19 pandemic (2011-2018). Using immunoSEQ multiplex PCR, the repertoire was profiled, and TCRdb retains in-frame clones only, with some absent. The sample lists some 65,000 clones, 87% occurring once. The CDR3 totals 13 residues. Germline assignment: CDR1 SNHLY and CDR2 FYNNEI. Deletions cut 8 bases from V and 1 base from J, with 10 bases between. This clone occurred once. J is TRBJ2-3 and V is TRBV2; D is unresolved. Sequenced sample: memory CD4+ T cells from PBMCs. This receptor was obtained from a human donor in good health. CDR3 loop: CASSELGTDTQYF. The DNA of the CDR3 is TGTGCCAGCTCGGAGTTAGGCACAGATACGCAGTATTTT.